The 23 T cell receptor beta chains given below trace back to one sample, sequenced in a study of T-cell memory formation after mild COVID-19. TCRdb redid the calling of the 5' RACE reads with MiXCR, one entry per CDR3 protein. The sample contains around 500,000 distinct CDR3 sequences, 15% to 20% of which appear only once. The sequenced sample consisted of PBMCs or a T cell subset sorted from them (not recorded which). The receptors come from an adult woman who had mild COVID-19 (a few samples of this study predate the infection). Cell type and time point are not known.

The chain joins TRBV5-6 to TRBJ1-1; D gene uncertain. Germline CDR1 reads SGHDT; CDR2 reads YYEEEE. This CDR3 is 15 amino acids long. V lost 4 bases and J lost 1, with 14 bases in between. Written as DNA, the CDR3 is TGTGCCAGCAGCAGAAAACAGCGGACGAACACTGAAGCTTTCTTT. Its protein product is CASSRKQRTNTEAFF.

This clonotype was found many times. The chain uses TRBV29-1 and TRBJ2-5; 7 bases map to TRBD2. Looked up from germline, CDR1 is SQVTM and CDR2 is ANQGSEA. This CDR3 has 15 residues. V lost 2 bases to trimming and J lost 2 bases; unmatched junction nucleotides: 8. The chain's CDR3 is CSVESAGARQETQYF. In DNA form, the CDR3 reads TGCAGCGTTGAAAGCGCGGGAGCCCGACAAGAGACCCAGTACTTC. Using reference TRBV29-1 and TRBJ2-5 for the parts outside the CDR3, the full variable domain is SAVISQKPSRDICQRGTSLTIQCQVDSQVTMMFWYRQQPGQSLTLIATANQGSEATYESGFVIDKFPISRPNLTFSTLTVSNMSPEDSSIYLCSVESAGARQETQYFGPGTRLLVL.

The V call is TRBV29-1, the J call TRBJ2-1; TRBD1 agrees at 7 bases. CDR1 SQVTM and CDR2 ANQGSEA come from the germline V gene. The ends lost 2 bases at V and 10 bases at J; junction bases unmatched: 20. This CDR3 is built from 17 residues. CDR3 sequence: CSVERVGQGGWIMEQFF. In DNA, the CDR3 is TGCAGCGTTGAACGGGTTGGTCAAGGGGGCTGGATTATGGAGCAGTTCTTC.

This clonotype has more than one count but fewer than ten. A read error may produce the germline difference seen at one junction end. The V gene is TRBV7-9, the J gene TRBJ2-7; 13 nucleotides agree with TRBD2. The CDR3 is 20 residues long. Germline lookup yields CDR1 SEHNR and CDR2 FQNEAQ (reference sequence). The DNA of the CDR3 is TGTGCCAGCAGCATAGCCCCGGGACTAGCGGGGTCCCGAGGCGTCTACGAGCAGTACTTC. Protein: CASSIAPGLAGSRGVYEQYF.

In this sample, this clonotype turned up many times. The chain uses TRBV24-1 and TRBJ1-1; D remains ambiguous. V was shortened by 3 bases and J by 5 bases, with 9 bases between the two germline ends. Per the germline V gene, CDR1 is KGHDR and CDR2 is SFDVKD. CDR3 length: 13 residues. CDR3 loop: CATSDRERTEAFF. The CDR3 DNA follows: TGTGCCACCAGTGATCGGGAGAGGACTGAAGCTTTCTTT.

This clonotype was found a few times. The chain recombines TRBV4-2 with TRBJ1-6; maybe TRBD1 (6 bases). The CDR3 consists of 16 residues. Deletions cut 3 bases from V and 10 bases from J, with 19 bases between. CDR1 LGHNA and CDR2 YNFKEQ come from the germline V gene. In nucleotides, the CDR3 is TGTGCCAGCAGCCACGCCTGGACAGAAGGGTCGTCACCCCTCCACTTT. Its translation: CASSHAWTEGSSPLHF.

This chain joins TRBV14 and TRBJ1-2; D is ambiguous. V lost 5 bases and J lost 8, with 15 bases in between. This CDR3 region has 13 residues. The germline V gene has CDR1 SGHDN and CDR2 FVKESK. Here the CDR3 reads CASSKVGLRGYTF. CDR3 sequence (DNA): TGTGCCAGCAGCAAGGTCGGATTAAGAGGCTACACCTTC.

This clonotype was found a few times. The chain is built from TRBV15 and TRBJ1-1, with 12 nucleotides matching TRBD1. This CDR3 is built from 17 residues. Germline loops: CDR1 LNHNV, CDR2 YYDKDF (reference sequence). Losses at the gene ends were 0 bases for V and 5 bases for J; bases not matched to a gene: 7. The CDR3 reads CATSREGTGGLRTEAFF. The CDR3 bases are TGTGCCACCAGCAGAGAAGGGACAGGGGGCCTTAGGACTGAAGCTTTCTTT.

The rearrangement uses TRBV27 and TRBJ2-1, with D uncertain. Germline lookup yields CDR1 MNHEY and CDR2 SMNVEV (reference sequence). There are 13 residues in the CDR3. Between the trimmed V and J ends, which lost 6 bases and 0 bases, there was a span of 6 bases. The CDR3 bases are TGTGCCAGCAGGTCCTACTCCTACAATGAGCAGTTCTTC. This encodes CASRSYSYNEQFF.

The CDR3 nucleotides read TGCGCCAGCAGTAACACTCCCACAACCTACGAGCAGTACTTC. It yields the protein CASSNTPTTYEQYF. V usage is TRBV5-1 and J usage is TRBJ2-7, with unresolved D. V gave up 5 bases and J gave up 2 bases, with 14 bases separating them. The CDR3 loop spans 14 amino acids. The germline V gene encodes CDR1 SGHRS and CDR2 YFSETQ. The full variable domain, with the rest looked up from reference TRBV5-1 and TRBJ2-7, is KAGVTQTPRYLIKTRGQQVTLSCSPISGHRSVSWYQQTPGQGLQFLFEYFSETQRNKGNFPGRFSGRQFSNSRSEMNVSTLELGDSALYLCASSNTPTTYEQYFGPGTRLTVT.

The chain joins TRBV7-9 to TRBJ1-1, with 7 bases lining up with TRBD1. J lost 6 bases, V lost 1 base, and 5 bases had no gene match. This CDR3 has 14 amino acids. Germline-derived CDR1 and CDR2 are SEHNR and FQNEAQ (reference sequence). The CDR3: CASSLVQGQAEAFF. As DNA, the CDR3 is TGTGCCAGCAGCTTAGTACAGGGGCAGGCTGAAGCTTTCTTT. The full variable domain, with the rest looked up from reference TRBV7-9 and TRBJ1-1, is DTGVSQNPRHKITKRGQNVTFRCDPISEHNRLYWYRQTLGQGPEFLTYFQNEAQLEKSRLLSDRFSAERPKGSFSTLEIQRTEQGDSAMYLCASSLVQGQAEAFFGQGTRLTVV.

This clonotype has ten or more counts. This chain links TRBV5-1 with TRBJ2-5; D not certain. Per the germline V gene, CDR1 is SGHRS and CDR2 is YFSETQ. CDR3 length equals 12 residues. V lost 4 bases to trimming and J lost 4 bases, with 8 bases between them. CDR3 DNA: TGCGCCAGCAGCCGGACGGGAGAGACCCAGTACTTC. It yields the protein CASSRTGETQYF.

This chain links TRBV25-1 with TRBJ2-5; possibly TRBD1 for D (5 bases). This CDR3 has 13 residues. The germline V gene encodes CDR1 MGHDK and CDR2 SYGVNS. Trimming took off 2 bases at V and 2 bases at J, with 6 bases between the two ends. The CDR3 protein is CASSEDSQETQYF. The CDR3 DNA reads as TGTGCCAGCAGTGAAGACAGTCAAGAGACCCAGTACTTC. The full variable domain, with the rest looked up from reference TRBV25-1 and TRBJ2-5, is EADIYQTPRYLVIGTGKKITLECSQTMGHDKMYWYQQDPGMELHLIHYSYGVNSTEKGDLSSESTVSRIRTEHFPLTLESARPSHTSQYLCASSEDSQETQYFGPGTRLLVL.

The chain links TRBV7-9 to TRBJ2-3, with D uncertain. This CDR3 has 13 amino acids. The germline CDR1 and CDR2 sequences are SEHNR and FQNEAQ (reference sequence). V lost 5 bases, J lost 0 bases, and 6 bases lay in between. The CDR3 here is CASSHSSTDTQYF. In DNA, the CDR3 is TGTGCCAGCAGCCATAGCAGCACAGATACGCAGTATTTT.

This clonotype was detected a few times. The CDR3 coding sequence is TGTGCCAGCAGCGAGAAGGACAGGGGTTACGGCAACTATGGCTACACCTTC. Amino acid sequence: CASSEKDRGYGNYGYTF. The chain has TRBV5-5 and TRBJ1-2; the match to TRBD1 covers 9 bases. The CDR3 runs 17 residues. The J segment lost 2 bases and the V segment lost 4 bases, leaving 12 bases of the junction unmatched. The germline V gene has CDR1 SGHKS and CDR2 YYEKEE (reference sequence). Full variable domain (outside the CDR3, taken from reference TRBV5-5 and TRBJ1-2): DAGVTQSPTHLIKTRGQQVTLRCSPISGHKSVSWYQQVLGQGPQFIFQYYEKEERGRGNFPDRFSARQFPNYSSELNVNALLLGDSALYLCASSEKDRGYGNYGYTFGSGTRLTVV.

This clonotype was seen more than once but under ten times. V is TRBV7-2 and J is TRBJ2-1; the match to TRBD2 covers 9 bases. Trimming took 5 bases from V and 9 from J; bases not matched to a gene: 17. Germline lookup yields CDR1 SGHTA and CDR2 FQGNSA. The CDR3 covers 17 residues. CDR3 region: CASSGRGGARLSGEQFF. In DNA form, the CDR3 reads TGTGCCAGCAGCGGACGCGGGGGGGCAAGACTCAGCGGTGAGCAGTTCTTC.

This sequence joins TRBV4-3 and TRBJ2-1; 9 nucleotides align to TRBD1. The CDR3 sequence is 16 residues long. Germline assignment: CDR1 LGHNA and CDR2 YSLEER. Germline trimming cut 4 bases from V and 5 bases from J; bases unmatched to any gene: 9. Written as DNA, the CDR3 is TGCGCCAGCAGCCTAATTTTGACAGGGGGAAACAATGAGCAGTTCTTC. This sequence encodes CASSLILTGGNNEQFF.

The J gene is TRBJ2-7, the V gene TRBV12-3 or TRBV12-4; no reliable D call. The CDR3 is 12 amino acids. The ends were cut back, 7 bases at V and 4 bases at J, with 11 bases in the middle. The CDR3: CASKRDGYEQYF. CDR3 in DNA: TGTGCCAGCAAGAGAGATGGGTACGAGCAGTACTTC.

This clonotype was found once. This chain's CDR3 is CASSQPGAGADWSYEQYF. DNA of the CDR3: TGTGCCAGCAGCCAACCGGGGGCGGGAGCTGATTGGTCCTACGAGCAGTACTTC. The V gene is TRBV7-9, the J gene TRBJ2-7; D possibly corresponds to TRBD2 (7 bases). The CDR3 covers 18 residues. Germline assignment: CDR1 SEHNR and CDR2 FQNEAQ (reference sequence). Trimming cost V 5 bases and J 1 base, with 24 bases left between them.

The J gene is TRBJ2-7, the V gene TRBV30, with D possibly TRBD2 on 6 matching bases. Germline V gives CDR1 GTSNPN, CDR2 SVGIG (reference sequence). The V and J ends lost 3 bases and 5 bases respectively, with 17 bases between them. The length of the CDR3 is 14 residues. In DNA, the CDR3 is TGTGCCTGGAGCCGGGGGTCGGGAATCGACGAGCAGTACTTC. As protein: CAWSRGSGIDEQYF.

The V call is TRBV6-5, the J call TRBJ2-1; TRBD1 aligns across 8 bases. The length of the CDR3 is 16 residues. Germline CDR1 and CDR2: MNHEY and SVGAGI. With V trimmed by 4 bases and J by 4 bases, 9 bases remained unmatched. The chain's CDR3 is CASSSLGQGGYNEQFF. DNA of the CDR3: TGTGCCAGCAGTTCCCTCGGACAGGGCGGTTACAATGAGCAGTTCTTC.

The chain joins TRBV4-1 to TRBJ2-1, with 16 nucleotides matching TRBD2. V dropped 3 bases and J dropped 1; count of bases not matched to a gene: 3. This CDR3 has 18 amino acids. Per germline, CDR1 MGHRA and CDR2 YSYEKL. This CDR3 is CASSQGLAGGRSYNEQFF. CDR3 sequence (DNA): TGCGCCAGCAGCCAGGGACTAGCGGGGGGGCGGTCCTACAATGAGCAGTTCTTC.

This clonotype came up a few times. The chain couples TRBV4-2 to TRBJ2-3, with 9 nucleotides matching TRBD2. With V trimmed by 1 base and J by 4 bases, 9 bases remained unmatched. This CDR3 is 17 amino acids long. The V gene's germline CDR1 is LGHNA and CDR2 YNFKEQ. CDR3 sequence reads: CASSQVVVSGSPDTQYF. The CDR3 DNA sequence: TGTGCCAGCAGCCAAGTCGTAGTTAGCGGGAGCCCAGATACGCAGTATTTT.